Given below is one T cell receptor beta chain in context. Germline V lookup: CDR1 ENHRY, CDR2 SYGVKD. This CDR3 contains 12 residues. Trimming cost V 8 bases and J 4 bases; bases outside gene matches: 1. The data originate from a study of blood T cell repertoires in COVID-19. Study-level background: The cDNA or gDNA used as material had been derived from T cells, B-cell-depleted T cells, or PBMCs.

How the authors handled the data: Reference gene primer amplification in the assay estimated nucleated cell counts. Method: immunoSEQ multiplex PCR; TCRdb's copy keeps in-frame clones and lacks some. V and J calls and clone size are given by that table; D and trimming were obtained from the DNA. This table has about 160,000 clones, more than 60% appearing once. The chain couples TRBV10-3 to TRBJ2-5; TRBD1 matches at 10 bases. Material: peripheral blood. The TCR sequence derives from a man aged 55-75 years with acute or convalescent COVID-19. The CDR3 DNA reads as TGTGCCATCGGGACAGGGGTAGAGACCCAGTACTTC. Its translation is CAIGTGVETQYF.